These 19 T cell receptor beta chains originate from one sample sequenced in a study of monozygotic twins with inflammatory bowel disease. TCRdb reprocessed the 5' RACE reads and reports one entry per CDR3 protein, with no DNA. This sample's table reports some 160,000 distinct CDR3 sequences. What was sequenced was blood. The receptor source for this set is a human donor with ulcerative colitis or Crohn's disease, or a healthy co-twin of an affected twin (not recorded which).

V gene TRBV18 combines with J gene TRBJ2-1; TCRdb names TRBD2, which stays unverified in the absence of DNA. The CDR3 loop spans 17 amino acids. CDR1 and CDR2 (germline): KGHSH, LQKENI. Here the CDR3 reads CASSPPVAGEVYNEQFF.

V gene TRBV10-2 combines with J gene TRBJ2-6; TCRdb picks TRBD1, but there is no DNA to check that call. The CDR3 is 14 amino acids. Germline V lookup: CDR1 WSHSY, CDR2 SAAADI. The chain's CDR3 is CASTPSGGANVLTF.

J is TRBJ2-1 and V is TRBV21-1. TRBV21-1 is a listed pseudogene. The CDR3 consists of 16 residues. CDR3 in amino acids: CASSKANSRVYNEQFF.

This chain joins TRBV7-9 and TRBJ2-7; the TCRdb D gene call, TRBD1, has no DNA to confirm it. The CDR3 has 15 amino acids. The V gene's germline CDR1 is SEHNR and CDR2 FQNEAQ (reference sequence). The chain's CDR3 is CASSPDRGGFYEQYF.

The gene calls are TRBV14 and TRBJ1-2; TCRdb lists TRBD1, though no DNA is available to test this call. The CDR3 totals 14 residues. CDR1 SGHDN and CDR2 FVKESK come from the germline V gene. Here the CDR3 reads CASSRGATNYGYTF.

The chain joins TRBV24-1 to TRBJ2-1. The CDR3 has 13 amino acids. Germline V gene sequence: CDR1 KGHDR, CDR2 SFDVKD. The CDR3 protein is CATSDFVGYEQFF.

This sequence joins TRBV7-6 and TRBJ1-1. The CDR3 totals 13 residues. Germline CDR1 reads SGHVS; CDR2 reads FNYEAQ. CDR3 amino acids: CASSPRPNTEAFF.

V and J are TRBV5-1 and TRBJ1-1; there is no DNA to check the TCRdb D call of TRBD1. The CDR3 consists of 19 residues. Germline V gives CDR1 SGHRS, CDR2 YFSETQ. This chain's CDR3 is CASSLDQLEEGGVRTEAFF.

The chain links TRBV27 to TRBJ2-6; TCRdb's D call of TRBD1 is untestable without DNA. Per the germline V gene, CDR1 is MNHEY and CDR2 is SMNVEV (reference sequence). This CDR3 region has 18 residues. CDR3 sequence reads: CASSLWTGNPSGANVLTF.

This chain uses TRBV27 with TRBJ2-3. This CDR3 is 14 amino acids long. CDR1 and CDR2 from the germline V gene are MNHEY and SMNVEV (reference sequence). CDR3 loop: CASSWVSSTDTQYF.

The J gene is TRBJ2-7, the V gene TRBV6-5. CDR3 size: 15 residues. Looked up from germline, CDR1 is MNHEY and CDR2 is SVGAGI. The CDR3: CASSYSGGRPYEQYF.

CDR3 protein: CASSARHGLSYEQYF. The chain has TRBV6-1 and TRBJ2-7; TCRdb's assignment of TRBD2 cannot be checked, as there is no DNA. Germline CDR1 and CDR2: MNHNS and SASEGT. The CDR3 totals 15 residues.

V gene TRBV11-2 combines with J gene TRBJ2-5. There are 14 residues in the CDR3. Germline assignment: CDR1 SGHAT and CDR2 FQNNGV. CDR3 residues: CASSLDDGKETQYF.

The chain has TRBV19 and TRBJ1-5; with no DNA, the TCRdb D assignment of TRBD1 cannot be verified. From germline, CDR1 is LNHDA and CDR2 SQIVND (reference sequence). CDR3 length: 15 residues. The CDR3 loop reads CASSMGRSPNQPQHF.

The V call is TRBV9, the J call TRBJ2-3; TCRdb gives TRBD2 as the D gene, but with no DNA this cannot be confirmed. The CDR3 spans 16 residues. CDR1 and CDR2 from the germline V gene are SGDLS and YYNGEE. This CDR3 reads CASSVGTSGFTDTQYF.

V is TRBV29-1 and J is TRBJ1-2; the TRBD1 assignment by TCRdb is unverifiable without DNA. CDR1 SQVTM and CDR2 ANQGSEA come from the germline V gene. CDR3 length: 12 residues. The CDR3 protein is CSAHRDTYGYTF.

This sequence joins TRBV7-9 and TRBJ2-1; TCRdb gives TRBD1 as the D gene, but with no DNA this cannot be confirmed. CDR1 SEHNR and CDR2 FQNEAQ come from the germline V gene (reference sequence). CDR3 length equals 14 residues. The CDR3 here is CASWRGREEDEQFF.

The chain has TRBV5-1 and TRBJ2-1; TCRdb's D call, TRBD2, is unchecked because there is no DNA. The CDR3 consists of 17 residues. Germline loops: CDR1 SGHRS, CDR2 YFSETQ. The CDR3 protein is CASSLEPGAGLYNEQFF. The entire variable domain, with the rest obtained from reference TRBV5-1 and TRBJ2-1, is as follows: KAGVTQTPRYLIKTRGQQVTLSCSPISGHRSVSWYQQTPGQGLQFLFEYFSETQRNKGNFPGRFSGRQFSNSRSEMNVSTLELGDSALYLCASSLEPGAGLYNEQFFGPGTRLTVL.

The rearrangement uses TRBV28 and TRBJ1-5. Germline lookup yields CDR1 MDHEN and CDR2 SYDVKM. The CDR3 covers 17 residues. This CDR3 is CASSPSLYRYSNQPQHF.